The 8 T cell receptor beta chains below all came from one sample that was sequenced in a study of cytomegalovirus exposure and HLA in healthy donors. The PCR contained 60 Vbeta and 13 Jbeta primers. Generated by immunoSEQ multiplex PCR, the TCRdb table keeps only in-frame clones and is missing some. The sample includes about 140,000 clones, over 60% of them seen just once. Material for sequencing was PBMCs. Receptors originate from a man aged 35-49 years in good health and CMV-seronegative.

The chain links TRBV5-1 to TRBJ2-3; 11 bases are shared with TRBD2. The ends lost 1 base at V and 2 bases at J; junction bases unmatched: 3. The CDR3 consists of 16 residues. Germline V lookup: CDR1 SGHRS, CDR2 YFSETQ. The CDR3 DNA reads TGCGCCAGCAGCTTGTCGGGACTAGCGGCCACAGATACGCAGTATTTT. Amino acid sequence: CASSLSGLAATDTQYF.

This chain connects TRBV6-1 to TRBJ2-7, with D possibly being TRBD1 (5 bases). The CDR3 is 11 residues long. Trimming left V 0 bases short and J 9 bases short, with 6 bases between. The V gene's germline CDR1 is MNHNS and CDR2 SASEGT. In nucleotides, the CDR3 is TGTGCCAGCAGTGAAGCGCAGGGGCAGTACTTC. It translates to CASSEAQGQYF.

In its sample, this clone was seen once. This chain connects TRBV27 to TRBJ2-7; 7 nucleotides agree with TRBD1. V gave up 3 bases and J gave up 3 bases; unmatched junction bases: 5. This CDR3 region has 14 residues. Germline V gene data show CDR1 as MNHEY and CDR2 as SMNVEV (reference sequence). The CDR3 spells CASSFSDRDYEQYF. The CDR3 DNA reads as TGTGCCAGCAGTTTCTCCGACAGGGACTACGAGCAGTACTTC.

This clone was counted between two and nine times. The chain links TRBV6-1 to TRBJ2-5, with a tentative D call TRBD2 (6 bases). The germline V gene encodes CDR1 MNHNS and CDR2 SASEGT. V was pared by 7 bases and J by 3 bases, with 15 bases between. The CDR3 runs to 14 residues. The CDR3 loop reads CASTYGGREETQYF. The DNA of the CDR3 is TGTGCCAGCACCTACGGGGGTAGGGAAGAGACCCAGTACTTC.

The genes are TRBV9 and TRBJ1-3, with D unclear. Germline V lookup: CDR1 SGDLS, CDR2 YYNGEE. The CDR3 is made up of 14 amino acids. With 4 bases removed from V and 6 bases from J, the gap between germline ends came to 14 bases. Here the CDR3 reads CASSPAGYENTIYF. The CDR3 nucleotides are TGTGCCAGCAGCCCCGCGGGTTATGAAAACACCATATATTTT.

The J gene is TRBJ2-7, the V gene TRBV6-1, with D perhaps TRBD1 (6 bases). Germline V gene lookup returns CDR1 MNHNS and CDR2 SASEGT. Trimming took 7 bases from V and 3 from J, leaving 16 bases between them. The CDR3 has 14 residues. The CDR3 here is CASKAIGQNYEQYF. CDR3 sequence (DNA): TGTGCCAGCAAGGCAATCGGACAGAACTACGAGCAGTACTTC.

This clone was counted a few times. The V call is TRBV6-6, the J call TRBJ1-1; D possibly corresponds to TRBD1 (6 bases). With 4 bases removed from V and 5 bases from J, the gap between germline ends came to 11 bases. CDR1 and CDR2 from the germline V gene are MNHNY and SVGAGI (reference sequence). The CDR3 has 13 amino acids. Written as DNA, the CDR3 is TGTGCCAGCAGTTGGGGGCTGGGTACTGAAGCTTTCTTT. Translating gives CASSWGLGTEAFF.

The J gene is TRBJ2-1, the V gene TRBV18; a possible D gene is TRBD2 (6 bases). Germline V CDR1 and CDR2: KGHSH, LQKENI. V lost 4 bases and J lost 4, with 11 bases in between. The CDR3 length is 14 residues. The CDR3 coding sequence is TGTGCCAGCTCACTCAGCGGGCAATACAATGAGCAGTTCTTC. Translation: CASSLSGQYNEQFF. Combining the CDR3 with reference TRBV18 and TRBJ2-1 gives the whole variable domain NAGVMQNPRHLVRRRGQEARLRCSPMKGHSHVYWYRQLPEEGLKFMVYLQKENIIDESGMPKERFSAEFPKEGPSILRIQQVVRGDSAAYFCASSLSGQYNEQFFGPGTRLTVL.